This T cell receptor beta chain stems from a study of blood T cell repertoires in COVID-19. Across the study: There were acute and convalescent COVID-19 samples, and they came from the United States, Italy and Spain. PBMCs, B-cell-depleted T cells, or T cells provided the cDNA or gDNA that made up the material.

Germline CDR1 and CDR2: SGHKS and YYEKEE (reference sequence). CDR3 length: 14 amino acids. Trimming removed 2 bases from V and 7 bases from J, with 15 bases in between. Original handling: Counts of nucleated cells, estimated from reference gene primer amplification, were obtained. Assay used: immunoSEQ multiplex PCR; TCRdb lists only in-frame clones, some missing. V, J and clone size were drawn from that table, and D and trimming were deduced from the DNA. The sample shows about 46,000 clones, 70% to 90% of them seen only once. This clonotype was obtained from a man aged 50 to 60 with active COVID-19. This chain links TRBV5-5 with TRBJ1-2; tentatively, D is TRBD1 (5 bases). Material for sequencing was peripheral blood. DNA for the CDR3: TGTGCCAGCAGCTTCCCAGGGAGGCCTGGTGGCTACACCTTC. As protein: CASSFPGRPGGYTF.